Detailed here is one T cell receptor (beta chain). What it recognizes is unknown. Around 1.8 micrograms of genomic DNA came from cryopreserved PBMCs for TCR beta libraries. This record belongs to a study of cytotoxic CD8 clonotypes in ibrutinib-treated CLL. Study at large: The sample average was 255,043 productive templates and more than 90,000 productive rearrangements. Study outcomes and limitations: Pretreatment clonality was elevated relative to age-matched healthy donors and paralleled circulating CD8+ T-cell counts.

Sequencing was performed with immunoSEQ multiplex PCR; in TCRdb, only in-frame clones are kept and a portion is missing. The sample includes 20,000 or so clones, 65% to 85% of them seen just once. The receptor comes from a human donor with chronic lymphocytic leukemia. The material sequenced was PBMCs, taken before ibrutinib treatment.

CDR3 residues: CASNLAQGDSYEQYF. As DNA, the CDR3 is TGTGCCTCTAACCTGGCACAGGGGGACTCCTACGAGCAGTACTTC. The J gene is TRBJ2-7, the V gene TRBV30, with 8 bases fitting TRBD1. CDR3 length equals 15 residues. Per the germline V gene, CDR1 is GTSNPN and CDR2 is SVGIG (reference sequence). V was pared by 7 bases and J by 0 bases, with 11 bases of the junction left unmatched.